This T cell receptor (beta chain) was captured by sequencing in a study of T cells in Graves' hyperthyroidism and ophthalmopathy. Study-level findings and limits: For ophthalmopathy, model prediction preceded onset by a median roughly 6.5 months. Separating ophthalmopathy from stable hyperthyroidism was achieved by a 13 V-J model. Also found in blood were most expanded thyroid clonotypes above 0.001.

Trimming cost V 4 bases and J 0 bases; bases outside gene matches: 11. The CDR3 totals 17 residues. Germline lookup yields CDR1 SEHNR and CDR2 FQNEAQ (reference sequence). On this clonotype itself: Its antigen is not identified.

The TCR beta CDR3 regions underwent amplification using RNA transcripts as the source. Using the HTBI primer set, a first-round RT-PCR was run on the TCR CDR3. TCRdb reprocessed the multiplex PCR reads with MiXCR, giving one entry per CDR3 protein. The sample consists of a few hundred thousand distinct CDR3 sequences, approximately 49% of them appearing once. Lactation, pregnancy, other autoimmune disease or uncontrolled infection led to exclusion of patients. The clonotype comes from an adult woman with Graves' disease, either hyperthyroidism or ophthalmopathy (not recorded which). The chain recombines TRBV7-9 with TRBJ1-2; 7 nucleotides align to TRBD1. Sample: peripheral blood or thyroid tissue (not recorded which). The CDR3 DNA is TGTGCCAGCAGCTCAAGGGGGGACAGACATACTAACTATGGCTACACCTTC. Translating it yields CASSSRGDRHTNYGYTF.